This T cell receptor (beta chain) was observed in a study of radiation and T cells in renal cell carcinoma. Assay: immunoSEQ multiplex PCR; the TCRdb copy retains only in-frame clones and omits some. The table lists about 140,000 clones, over 80% of them singletons. As for this clone: Its antigen is still unknown.

Findings and caveats of the study: From baseline, blood top tumor clonotypes peaked at 2 weeks post-radiation.

Specified time point: baseline pretreatment blood. As to treatment: 15 Gy SBRT to primary tumor, nephrectomy 4 weeks later. Radiation-treated patients gave blood at baseline, week 2 and week 4. This sample comprised blood, obtained from a patient whose treatment included radiotherapy and nephrectomy. The clonotype originates from a woman between 50 and 59 years old with renal cell carcinoma.

CDR3 amino acids: CASMPWGTGELFF. The DNA for the CDR3 is TGTGCCAGCATGCCGTGGGGAACCGGGGAGCTGTTTTTT. J is TRBJ2-2 and V is TRBV7-2, with D uncertain. The CDR3 runs to 13 residues. Germline values: CDR1 SGHTA, CDR2 FQGNSA. Deletions cut 7 bases from V and 5 bases from J, with 11 bases between.